This T cell receptor (beta chain) was identified during a study of blood T cell repertoires in COVID-19. About the study: Acute-phase and convalescent COVID-19 samples originated in the United States, Italy and Spain. T cells, B-cell-depleted T cells, or PBMCs supplied cDNA or gDNA.

Trimming removed 5 bases from V and 4 bases from J; junction bases left unmatched: 8. From germline, CDR1 is LNHDA and CDR2 SQIVND (reference sequence). There are 15 residues in the CDR3. How the authors handled the data: Using reference gene primer amplification, nucleated cell counts were estimated. This table comes from immunoSEQ multiplex PCR, and its TCRdb copy is limited to in-frame clones, with some not included. V and J calls and clone size are those listed in that table; D and trimming were worked out from the DNA. This sample has some 530,000 clones; roughly 88% occur once, and the top ten carry approximately 3%. This clone was observed a handful of times.

The source material was peripheral blood. V is TRBV19 and J is TRBJ1-5; TRBD1 agrees at 7 bases. The source of this sequence is a human donor in a cohort sampled during active COVID-19. CDR3 in amino acids: CASSFDRVGNQPQHF. CDR3 bases: TGTGCCAGTAGTTTCGACAGGGTTGGGAATCAGCCCCAGCATTTT.